This is a list of T cell receptor beta chains from one sample in a study of cytomegalovirus exposure and HLA in healthy donors. The method was immunoSEQ multiplex PCR; TCRdb's version includes in-frame clones alone and lacks a portion of them. The sample yields about 330,000 clones, 75% to 90% seen once. The sequencing sample was made of PBMCs. The receptors come from a woman under 40 in good health and CMV-seropositive. CDR3s include the opening cysteine and the closing phenylalanine or tryptophan. D genes are given only for firm matches. A row's size may be missing; if present it is once, few, many or a size class.

TRBV6-5,few,NA,TRBJ2-7,CASSYVRGDEQYF,TGTGCCAGCAGTTACGTGAGGGGGGACGAGCAGTACTTC
TRBV28,NA,NA,TRBJ2-1,CASSWGRPYNEQFF,TGTGCCAGCAGTTGGGGGAGGCCTTACAATGAGCAGTTCTTC
TRBV2,few,NA,TRBJ2-7,CASSLQVQYF,TGTGCCAGCAGTTTGCAGGTTCAGTACTTC
TRBV25-1,NA,NA,TRBJ1-2,CASSQSWARGGYTF,TGTGCCAGCAGTCAGTCGTGGGCAAGAGGTGGCTACACCTTC
TRBV6-5,NA,NA,TRBJ2-5,CASSKQDQETQYF,TGTGCCAGCAGCAAACAAGATCAAGAGACCCAGTACTTC
TRBV4-3,NA,TRBD1,TRBJ2-5,CASSQEEGTGGLHPQETQYF,TGCGCCAGCAGCCAAGAGGAGGGGACAGGGGGCCTTCATCCTCAAGAGACCCAGTACTTC
TRBV5-7,NA,NA,TRBJ1-1,CASSADSNSSGTEAFF,TGTGCCAGCAGCGCGGATTCAAACAGCTCGGGAACTGAAGCTTTCTTT
TRBV6-1,NA,NA,TRBJ1-5,CASITGINQPQHF,TGTGCCAGCATTACAGGGATCAATCAGCCCCAGCATTTT
TRBV5-1,NA,NA,TRBJ1-4,CASSLSINEKLFF,TGCGCCAGCAGCTTGAGCATAAATGAAAAACTGTTTTTT
TRBV7-3,NA,NA,TRBJ2-1,CASSLLGGLRSPYNEQFF,TGTGCCAGCAGCTTATTAGGTGGGTTAAGGTCCCCCTACAATGAGCAGTTCTTC
TRBV19,NA,TRBD1,TRBJ1-1,CASQRDRGLTEAFF,TGTGCCAGCCAACGGGACAGGGGATTAACTGAAGCTTTCTTT
TRBV19,NA,NA,TRBJ1-1,CASSISPGIMNTEAFF,TGTGCCAGTAGTATTAGTCCGGGGATCATGAACACTGAAGCTTTCTTT
TRBV2,NA,NA,TRBJ2-2,CASSDQLVPGELFF,TGTGCCAGCAGTGACCAACTAGTTCCGGGGGAGCTGTTTTTT
TRBV7-7,once,TRBD2,TRBJ2-5,CASSLGLASGGKETQYF,TGTGCCAGCAGCTTAGGCTTGGCTAGCGGGGGAAAAGAGACCCAGTACTTC
TRBV25-1,NA,NA,TRBJ1-2,CASSDRPTGYGYTF,TGTGCCAGCAGTGACCGCCCGACAGGATACGGCTACACCTTC
TRBV23-1,NA,NA,TRBJ2-1,CASSQVGTPHNEQFF,TGCGCCAGCAGTCAAGTCGGGACGCCTCACAATGAGCAGTTCTTC
TRBV7-6,NA,NA,TRBJ2-7,CASSPRLIPFEQYF,TGTGCCAGCAGCCCTCGGCTAATCCCCTTCGAGCAGTACTTC
TRBV27,NA,TRBD1,TRBJ1-6,CASMTGVYNSPLHF,TGTGCCAGTATGACAGGGGTTTATAATTCACCCCTCCACTTT
TRBV6-5,once,NA,TRBJ1-6,CASSYAGRNSPLHF,TGTGCCAGCAGTTACGCTGGGCGAAATTCACCCCTCCACTTT
TRBV6-5,NA,TRBD1,TRBJ1-2,CASSYRQGARSGYTF,TGTGCCAGCAGTTATCGACAGGGGGCGAGATCCGGCTACACCTTC
TRBV5-1,NA,NA,TRBJ2-1,CASSLWTGVGYNEQFF,TGCGCCAGCAGCTTGTGGACGGGAGTCGGCTACAATGAGCAGTTCTTC
TRBV28,NA,TRBD1,TRBJ1-2,CASHRDRINLYGYTF,TGTGCCAGCCACCGGGACAGGATAAACCTCTATGGCTACACCTTC
TRBV27,NA,NA,TRBJ2-7,CASSYRQAGYEQYF,TGTGCCAGCAGTTACAGACAGGCGGGTTACGAGCAGTACTTC
TRBV4-1,NA,NA,TRBJ1-1,CASSPPAWSGTEAFF,TGCGCCAGCAGCCCGCCAGCATGGTCGGGCACTGAAGCTTTCTTT
TRBV6-5,NA,NA,TRBJ2-1,CASRKERSSYNEQFF,TGTGCCAGCAGGAAAGAGCGAAGCTCCTACAATGAGCAGTTCTTC
TRBV18,few,TRBD1,TRBJ2-5,CASSPRTGTGKETQYF,TGTGCCAGCTCACCACGGACCGGGACAGGGAAAGAGACCCAGTACTTC
TRBV7-9,once,NA,TRBJ2-2,CASSDVSGTRRF,TGTGCCAGCAGCGATGTATCCGGGACACGACGTTTT
TRBV2,NA,NA,TRBJ1-2,CASSVWGVIAGYTF,TGTGCCAGCAGTGTATGGGGAGTAATAGCTGGCTACACCTTC
TRBV4-2,NA,TRBD1,TRBJ2-7,CASSQPDREAHEQYF,TGTGCCAGCAGCCAACCGGACAGGGAAGCCCACGAGCAGTACTTC
TRBV20-1,NA,NA,TRBJ2-1,CSGVYNEQFF,TGCAGTGGGGTCTACAATGAGCAGTTCTTC
TRBV4-1,once,TRBD2,TRBJ2-1,CASSHREGYNEQFF,TGCGCCAGCAGCCACCGGGAGGGATACAATGAGCAGTTCTTC
TRBV5-1,few,NA,TRBJ1-2,CASSSGSTGEGYTF,TGCGCCAGCAGCTCTGGTTCGACAGGTGAGGGCTACACCTTC
TRBV7-8,NA,NA,TRBJ1-5,CASSLGVRQPQHF,TGTGCCAGCAGCTTAGGGGTGCGGCAGCCCCAGCATTTT
TRBV27,NA,TRBD1,TRBJ1-5,CASRPDRGRNQPQHF,TGTGCCAGCAGACCGGACAGGGGGCGGAATCAGCCCCAGCATTTT
TRBV9,few,TRBD1,TRBJ1-5,CASSISGQGESQHF,TGTGCCAGCAGCATCTCCGGGCAGGGGGAGTCCCAGCATTTT
TRBV13,NA,NA,TRBJ2-5,CASSSPARETQYF,TGTGCCAGCAGCAGCCCGGCCCGAGAGACCCAGTACTTC
TRBV30,NA,TRBD1,TRBJ2-3,CAWSDRGTQYF,TGTGCCTGGTCCGACAGGGGGACGCAGTATTTT
TRBV28,NA,NA,TRBJ1-5,CASSSGSNQPQHF,TGTGCCAGCAGCTCTGGTAGCAATCAGCCCCAGCATTTT
TRBV18,NA,TRBD2,TRBJ2-7,CASSPPALAGGIYEQYF,TGTGCCAGCTCACCACCGGCCCTAGCGGGAGGTATCTACGAGCAGTACTTC
TRBV27,NA,NA,TRBJ1-1,CASSFGGADTEAFF,TGTGCCAGCAGTTTTGGGGGCGCCGATACTGAAGCTTTCTTT
TRBV6-5,few,TRBD2,TRBJ2-7,CASSRGGSYEQYF,TGTGCCAGCAGTCGGGGGGGATCCTACGAGCAGTACTTC
TRBV19,NA,NA,TRBJ1-2,CAIALANYGYTF,TGTGCCATCGCCCTTGCTAACTATGGCTACACCTTC
TRBV28,NA,NA,TRBJ2-7,CASSFWVGGEQYF,TGTGCCAGCAGTTTTTGGGTAGGGGGCGAGCAGTACTTC
TRBV29-1,NA,TRBD1,TRBJ1-1,CSAGQMNTEAFF,TGCAGCGCGGGACAGATGAACACTGAAGCTTTCTTT
TRBV28,NA,TRBD1,TRBJ1-3,CASSLYGTVGSGNTIYF,TGTGCCAGCAGTTTATACGGGACAGTAGGATCTGGAAACACCATATATTTT
TRBV28,few,TRBD1,TRBJ1-6,CASILTGGISSPLHF,TGTGCCAGCATCCTTACAGGGGGGATTAGTTCACCCCTCCACTTT
TRBV20-1,NA,NA,TRBJ1-4,CSAWVNEKLFF,TGCAGTGCCTGGGTTAATGAAAAACTGTTTTTT
TRBV10-3,NA,NA,TRBJ1-3,CAISEFQGFSGNTIYF,TGTGCCATCAGTGAGTTCCAGGGTTTCTCTGGAAACACCATATATTTT
TRBV7-6,NA,TRBD2,TRBJ2-1,CASSLGAGGPYNEQFF,TGTGCCAGCAGCTTGGGTGCGGGGGGGCCATACAATGAGCAGTTCTTC
TRBV27,once,NA,TRBJ1-2,CASSFEFTGNYGYTF,TGTGCCAGCAGTTTCGAATTTACAGGCAACTATGGCTACACCTTC
TRBV27,NA,TRBD1,TRBJ2-7,CASSPDRGAYEQYF,TGTGCCAGCAGTCCAGACAGGGGGGCCTACGAGCAGTACTTC
TRBV5-5,NA,TRBD1,TRBJ2-7,CASSSGTGEYF,TGTGCCAGCAGCTCCGGGACAGGCGAGTACTTC
TRBV29-1,NA,TRBD1,TRBJ1-1,CSGGGRNTEAFF,TGCAGCGGAGGGGGCAGGAACACTGAAGCTTTCTTT
TRBV27,NA,NA,TRBJ2-5,CASSRGPTETQYF,TGTGCCAGCAGCCGAGGTCCCACAGAGACCCAGTACTTC
TRBV30,NA,NA,TRBJ1-1,CALVRRGAAEAFF,TGTGCCTTAGTCCGCCGGGGGGCGGCTGAAGCTTTCTTT
TRBV6-5,NA,TRBD1,TRBJ1-1,CASSFYRGPKGTEAFF,TGTGCCAGCAGTTTCTACAGGGGGCCCAAGGGCACTGAAGCTTTCTTT
TRBV11-3,NA,TRBD2,TRBJ2-1,CASSARGGARVSEQFF,TGTGCCAGCAGCGCCCGCGGGGGGGCCCGTGTTAGTGAGCAGTTCTTC
TRBV6-1,NA,NA,TRBJ1-2,CASTGRSGHYGYTF,TGTGCCAGCACCGGGAGGTCCGGCCACTATGGCTACACCTTC
TRBV6-5,NA,TRBD2,TRBJ2-1,CASRPLAGSMNEQFF,TGTGCCAGCAGACCTCTAGCGGGCTCGATGAATGAGCAGTTCTTC